The 15 T cell receptor beta chains reported below all come from one sample, sequenced in a study of Siglec-9 on CD8 T cells in melanoma. This table comes from immunoSEQ multiplex PCR, and its TCRdb copy is limited to in-frame clones, with some not included. Of around 39,000 clones detected, around 82% appear once; the ten largest clones hold more than 1.5%. Sequenced sample: Siglec-9- CD8+ T cells sorted from blood. The receptor source for this set is a human donor in good health.

The J gene is TRBJ2-1, the V gene TRBV12-5, with TRBD1 matching over 7 bases. The CDR3 runs 14 residues. Germline V CDR1 and CDR2: LGHNT, FRNRAP. The ends lost 3 bases at V and 7 bases at J; junction bases unmatched: 6. The CDR3 here is CASGFLGGSNEQFF. The CDR3 DNA is TGTGCTAGTGGTTTTTTAGGGGGCTCGAATGAGCAGTTCTTC. Based on the CDR3 plus reference TRBV12-5 and TRBJ2-1, the full variable domain is DARVTQTPRHKVTEMGQEVTMRCQPILGHNTVFWYRQTMMQGLELLAYFRNRAPLDDSGMPKDRFSAEMPDATLATLKIQPSEPRDSAVYFCASGFLGGSNEQFFGPGTRLTVL.

This clone was seen just once. The chain is built from TRBV29-1 and TRBJ2-1, with D perhaps TRBD2 (6 bases). The germline V and J ends were trimmed by 4 bases and 0 bases, with 13 bases remaining between them. Germline V lookup: CDR1 SQVTM, CDR2 ANQGSEA. The length of the CDR3 is 15 residues. The CDR3 DNA reads TGCAGCGTTGCCGGGGAGGACTACTCCTACAATGAGCAGTTCTTC. Protein: CSVAGEDYSYNEQFF.

This chain connects TRBV6-5 to TRBJ2-1, with TRBD1 matching 10 bases. This CDR3 has 16 amino acids. CDR1 and CDR2 from the germline V gene are MNHEY and SVGAGI. The ends lost 2 bases at V and 2 bases at J; junction bases unmatched: 3. In nucleotides, the CDR3 is TGTGCCAGCAGTTACCCTGGACAGGGGGCCTACAATGAGCAGTTCTTC. Residues: CASSYPGQGAYNEQFF.

DNA for the CDR3: TGTGCCAGCAGGACATCGAGGCAGGGCGGAGATACGCAGTATTTT. Encoded protein: CASRTSRQGGDTQYF. This chain links TRBV6-5 with TRBJ2-3; D perhaps matches TRBD1 (5 bases). The CDR3 has 15 amino acids. The germline V and J ends were trimmed by 6 bases and 5 bases, with 18 bases remaining between them. Germline V lookup: CDR1 MNHEY, CDR2 SVGAGI.

The chain employs TRBV9 and TRBJ1-5; the D gene is possibly TRBD1 (5 bases). Germline V CDR1 and CDR2: SGDLS, YYNGEE. The ends were cut back, 3 bases at V and 9 bases at J, with 16 bases in the middle. This CDR3 spans 14 amino acids. For the CDR3, the DNA is TGTGCCAGCAGCGAAAGGACTTTCGGGGGGCCCCAGCATTTT. This translates into CASSERTFGGPQHF.

The rearrangement links TRBV30 to TRBJ1-3; TRBD1 matches 9 bases. Per germline, CDR1 GTSNPN and CDR2 SVGIG (reference sequence). V shed 3 bases and J 3 bases; nucleotides not matched to a gene: 9. The CDR3 covers 16 residues. In DNA, the CDR3 is TGTGCCTGGAGGTTTCGGGACAGGGCTTATGGAAACACCATATATTTT. Residues: CAWRFRDRAYGNTIYF.

The chain recombines TRBV27 with TRBJ2-1; D unclear. V lost 7 bases and J lost 4, with 11 bases in between. Looked up from germline, CDR1 is MNHEY and CDR2 is SMNVEV (reference sequence). The CDR3 spans 13 residues. As DNA, the CDR3 is TGTGCCAGCACAAGGAGCAGGTACAATGAGCAGTTCTTC. It yields the protein CASTRSRYNEQFF.

This rearrangement joins TRBV7-9 to TRBJ1-4, with D possibly matching TRBD1 (6 bases). Looked up from germline, CDR1 is SEHNR and CDR2 is FQNEAQ (reference sequence). V was pared by 5 bases and J by 7 bases, with 26 bases between. This CDR3 region has 18 residues. DNA of the CDR3: TGTGCCAGCAGCACTATTAGAGGTGGGGGCTACGAGAGTGAAAAACTGTTTTTT. Protein product: CASSTIRGGGYESEKLFF.

The chain links TRBV27 to TRBJ2-7, with 7 positions matching TRBD2. The length of the CDR3 is 15 residues. Germline V gene lookup returns CDR1 MNHEY and CDR2 SMNVEV (reference sequence). V gave up 0 bases and J gave up 2 bases; unmatched junction bases: 4. The chain's CDR3 is CASSLSASGTYEQYF. The CDR3 coding sequence is TGTGCCAGCAGTTTATCGGCTAGCGGAACCTACGAGCAGTACTTC.

The rearrangement joins TRBV30 to TRBJ2-1; the D gene is possibly TRBD2 (6 bases). Germline-derived CDR1 and CDR2 are GTSNPN and SVGIG (reference sequence). The CDR3 has 14 residues. V was trimmed by 1 base and J by 0 bases, leaving 7 bases between them. The CDR3 bases are TGTGCCTGGAGTGACGGGAGCTCCTACAATGAGCAGTTCTTC. Translation gives CAWSDGSSYNEQFF.

The rearrangement links TRBV6-5 to TRBJ2-2, with D unresolved. In germline, CDR1 is MNHEY, CDR2 SVGAGI. V was clipped by 8 bases and J by 5 bases, with 9 bases between them. The CDR3 has 12 residues. This chain's CDR3 is CASSTRTGELFF. CDR3 sequence (DNA): TGTGCCAGCTCAACGAGGACCGGGGAGCTGTTTTTT.

J is TRBJ2-7 and V is TRBV6-6; tentatively, D is TRBD2 (6 bases). Germline assignment: CDR1 MNHNY and CDR2 SVGAGI (reference sequence). The CDR3 loop spans 13 amino acids. With 8 bases removed from V and 0 bases from J, the gap between germline ends came to 11 bases. The CDR3 reads CASLELASYEQYF. CDR3 sequence (DNA): TGTGCCAGCTTGGAACTAGCCTCCTACGAGCAGTACTTC.

The chain carries TRBV18 and TRBJ1-2; 7 nucleotides line up with TRBD1. Per germline, CDR1 KGHSH and CDR2 LQKENI. V trimming: 2 bases; J trimming: 6 bases; junction bases outside the gene matches: 6. The CDR3 has 14 residues. The CDR3 reads CASSPSLDRHGYTF. The CDR3 bases are TGTGCCAGCTCACCATCCTTGGACAGGCATGGCTACACCTTC.

V gene TRBV5-1 combines with J gene TRBJ1-6; unclear D gene. Germline CDR1 SGHRS, CDR2 YFSETQ. The germline V and J ends were trimmed by 4 bases and 5 bases, with 10 bases remaining between them. The CDR3 is 14 residues long. This CDR3 is CASSKGTNNSPLHF. Written as DNA, the CDR3 is TGCGCCAGCAGCAAGGGAACAAATAATTCACCCCTCCACTTT.

CDR3 bases: TGTGCCAGCAGCTTATCAAGGGAAGGGACCGCAGCTTTCTTT. The encoded protein is CASSLSREGTAAFF. The V call is TRBV7-9, the J call TRBJ1-1; D might be TRBD1 (5 bases). CDR1 and CDR2 from the germline V gene are SEHNR and FQNEAQ (reference sequence). The CDR3 is 14 amino acids. V lost 2 bases and J 10 bases, leaving 17 bases between the germline ends.